This T cell receptor beta chain is drawn from a study of a mutant IDH1 vaccine in newly diagnosed glioma. Looking at the study overall: With temozolomide cycles, or 4-6 weeks after radiotherapy alone, vaccination was started. Patients had received radiotherapy, temozolomide, or both previously, most receiving both.

The assay was immunoSEQ multiplex PCR, and TCRdb's table has in-frame clones only and misses some. The sample includes approximately 50,000 clones, about 86% seen only once; the top ten take roughly 1.5%. The sample holds one count of this clone. Its cognate antigen is unknown. This sample's time point: week 35, safety follow-up. All doses held 300 ug of mutant IDH1 20-mer peptide, with topical imiquimod. Germline assignment: CDR1 MDHEN and CDR2 SYDVKM. CDR3 size: 16 residues. V was shortened by 4 bases and J by 2 bases, with 18 bases between the two germline ends. V and J are TRBV28 and TRBJ2-7; a weak D match, TRBD1 (6 bases). The TCR was taken from a man aged 40-55 years with glioma. The specimen comprised PBMCs, sampled from a glioma patient whose treatment included an IDH1 peptide vaccine. The CDR3 loop is CASSYPPQGRTYEQYF. The CDR3 DNA reads TGTGCCAGCAGTTACCCCCCGCAGGGGCGGACCTACGAGCAGTACTTC. Drawing the rest from reference TRBV28 and TRBJ2-7, the complete variable domain is DVKVTQSSRYLVKRTGEKVFLECVQDMDHENMFWYRQDPGLGLRLIYFSYDVKMKEKGDIPEGYSVSREKKERFSLILESASTNQTSMYLCASSYPPQGRTYEQYFGPGTRLTVT.